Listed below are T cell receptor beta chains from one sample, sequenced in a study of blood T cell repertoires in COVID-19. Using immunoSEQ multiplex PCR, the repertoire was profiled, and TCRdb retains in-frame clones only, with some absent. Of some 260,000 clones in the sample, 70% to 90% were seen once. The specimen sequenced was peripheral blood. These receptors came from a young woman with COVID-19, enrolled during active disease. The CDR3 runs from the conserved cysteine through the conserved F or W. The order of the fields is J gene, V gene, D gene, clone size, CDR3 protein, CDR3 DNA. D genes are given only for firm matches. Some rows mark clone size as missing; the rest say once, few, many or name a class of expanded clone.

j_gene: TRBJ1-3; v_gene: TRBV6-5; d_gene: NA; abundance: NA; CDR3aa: CASKEGPGNTIYF; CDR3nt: TGTGCCAGCAAGGAGGGACCTGGAAACACCATATATTTT
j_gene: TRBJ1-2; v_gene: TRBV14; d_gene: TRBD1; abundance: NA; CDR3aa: CASSQTQGGYGYTF; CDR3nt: TGTGCCAGCAGCCAAACACAGGGGGGTTATGGCTACACCTTC
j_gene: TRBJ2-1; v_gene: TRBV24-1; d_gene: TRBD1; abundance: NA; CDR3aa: CATSSHPGTGESSYNEQFF; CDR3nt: TGTGCCACCAGCTCTCACCCCGGGACAGGGGAAAGCTCCTACAATGAGCAGTTCTTC
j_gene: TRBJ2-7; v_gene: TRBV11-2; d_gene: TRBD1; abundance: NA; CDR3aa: CASSSRDRGHHEQYF; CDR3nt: TGTGCCAGCAGCTCCCGGGACAGGGGGCATCACGAGCAGTACTTC
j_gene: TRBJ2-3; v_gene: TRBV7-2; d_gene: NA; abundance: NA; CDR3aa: CASSFRGLDTQYF; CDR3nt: TGTGCCAGCAGCTTCCGCGGTTTAGATACGCAGTATTTT
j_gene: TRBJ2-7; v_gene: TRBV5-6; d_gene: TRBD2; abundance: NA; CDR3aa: CASSFGLAGGYEQYF; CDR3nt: TGTGCCAGCAGCTTCGGACTAGCGGGGGGCTACGAGCAGTACTTC
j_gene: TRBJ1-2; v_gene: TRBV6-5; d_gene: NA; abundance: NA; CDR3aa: CASTEGGLGYTF; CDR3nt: TGTGCCAGCACCGAGGGAGGTTTAGGCTACACCTTC
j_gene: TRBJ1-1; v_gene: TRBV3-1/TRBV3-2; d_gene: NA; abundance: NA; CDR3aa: CASRTVAGAWSEAFF; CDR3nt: TGTGCCAGCAGGACCGTAGCGGGGGCTTGGTCTGAAGCTTTCTTT
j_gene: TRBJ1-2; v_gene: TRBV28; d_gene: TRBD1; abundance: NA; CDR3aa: CASRRGQGGGYTF; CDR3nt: TGTGCCAGCAGACGGGGACAGGGGGGAGGCTACACCTTC
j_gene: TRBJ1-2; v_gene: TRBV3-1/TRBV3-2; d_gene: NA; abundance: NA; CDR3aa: CASSNSWGGGYGYTF; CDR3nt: TGTGCCAGCAGCAATTCCTGGGGGGGCGGCTATGGCTACACCTTC
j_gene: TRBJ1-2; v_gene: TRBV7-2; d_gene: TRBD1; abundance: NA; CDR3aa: CASSSADRAGGYTF; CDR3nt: TGTGCCAGCAGCTCGGCCGACAGGGCCGGGGGCTACACCTTC
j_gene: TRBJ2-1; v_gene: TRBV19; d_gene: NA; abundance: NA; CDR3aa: CASSIGVSGYNEQFF; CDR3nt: TGTGCCAGTAGTATAGGGGTATCAGGCTACAATGAGCAGTTCTTC
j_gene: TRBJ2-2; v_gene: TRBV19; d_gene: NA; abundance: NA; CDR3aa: CASSIVTGYTGELFF; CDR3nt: TGTGCCAGTAGTATAGTAACAGGCTACACCGGGGAGCTGTTTTTT
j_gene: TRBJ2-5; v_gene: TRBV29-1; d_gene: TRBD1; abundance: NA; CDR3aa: CSVLYQGTAQETQYF; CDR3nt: TGCAGCGTTCTATATCAAGGGACAGCGCAAGAGACCCAGTACTTC
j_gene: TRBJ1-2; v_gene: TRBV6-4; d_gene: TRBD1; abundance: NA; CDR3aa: CANPGQDPSGYTF; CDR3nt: TGTGCCAATCCGGGACAGGATCCTAGCGGCTACACCTTC
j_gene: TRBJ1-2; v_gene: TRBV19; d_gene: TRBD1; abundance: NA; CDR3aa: CASKGQGRWIDGYTF; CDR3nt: TGTGCCAGCAAGGGACAGGGAAGGTGGATAGATGGCTACACCTTC
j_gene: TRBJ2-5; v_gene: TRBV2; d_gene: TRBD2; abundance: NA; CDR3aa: CASRTGLAGDQETQYF; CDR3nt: TGTGCCAGCAGGACCGGACTAGCGGGCGACCAAGAGACCCAGTACTTC
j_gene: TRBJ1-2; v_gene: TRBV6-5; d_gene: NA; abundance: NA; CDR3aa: CASSYSAGDNYGYTF; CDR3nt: TGTGCCAGCAGTTACTCGGCAGGGGACAACTATGGCTACACCTTC
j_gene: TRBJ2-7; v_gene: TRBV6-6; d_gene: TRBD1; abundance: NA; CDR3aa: CASSAWDRGPSYEQYF; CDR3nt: TGTGCCAGCAGTGCCTGGGACAGGGGACCCAGCTACGAGCAGTACTTC
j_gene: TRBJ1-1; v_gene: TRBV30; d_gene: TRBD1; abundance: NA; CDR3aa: CASRQGLNTEAFF; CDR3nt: TGTGCCAGCCGACAGGGCTTGAACACTGAAGCTTTCTTT
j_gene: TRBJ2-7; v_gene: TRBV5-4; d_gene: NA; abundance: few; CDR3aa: CASSLEGDEQYF; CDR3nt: TGTGCCAGCAGCCTAGAGGGGGACGAGCAGTACTTC
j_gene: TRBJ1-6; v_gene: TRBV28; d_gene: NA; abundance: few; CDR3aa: CASNPWGGDSPLHF; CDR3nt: TGTGCCAGCAATCCTTGGGGGGGTGATTCACCCCTCCACTTT
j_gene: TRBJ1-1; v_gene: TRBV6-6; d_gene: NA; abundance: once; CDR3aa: CASRLGQRSEAFF; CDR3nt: TGTGCCAGCAGACTGGGGCAGCGCTCTGAAGCTTTCTTT
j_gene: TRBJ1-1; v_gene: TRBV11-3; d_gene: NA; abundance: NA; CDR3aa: CASSLGGVNTEAFF; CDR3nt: TGTGCCAGCAGCTTAGGGGGCGTCAACACTGAAGCTTTCTTT
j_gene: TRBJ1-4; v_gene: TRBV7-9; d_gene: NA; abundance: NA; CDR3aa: CASSGGDTTNEKLFF; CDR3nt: TGTGCCAGCAGCGGGGGGGACACAACTAATGAAAAACTGTTTTTT
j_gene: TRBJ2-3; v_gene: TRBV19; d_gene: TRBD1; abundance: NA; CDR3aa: CASSRYGTGLTDTQYF; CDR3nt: TGTGCCAGTAGTAGATACGGGACAGGACTCACAGATACGCAGTATTTT
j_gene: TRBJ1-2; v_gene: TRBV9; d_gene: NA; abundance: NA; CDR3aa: CASSVANRFGVGYGYTF; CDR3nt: TGTGCCAGCAGCGTAGCTAATCGTTTTGGCGTCGGGTATGGCTACACCTTC
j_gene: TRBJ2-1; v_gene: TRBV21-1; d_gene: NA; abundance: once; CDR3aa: CASSKAQRTGEREQFF; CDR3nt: TGTGCCAGCAGCAAAGCGCAAAGGACAGGGGAGCGTGAGCAGTTCTTC
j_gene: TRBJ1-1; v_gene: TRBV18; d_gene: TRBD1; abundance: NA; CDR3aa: CASSQFDRGEPFF; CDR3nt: TGTGCCAGCTCTCAATTCGACAGGGGCGAACCTTTCTTT
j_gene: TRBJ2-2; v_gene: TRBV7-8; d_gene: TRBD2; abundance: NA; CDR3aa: CASSLLEREGQNTGELFF; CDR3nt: TGTGCCAGCAGCTTATTGGAGCGGGAGGGCCAGAACACCGGGGAGCTGTTTTTT
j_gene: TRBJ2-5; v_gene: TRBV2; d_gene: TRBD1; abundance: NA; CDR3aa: CASSGDRPAQETQYF; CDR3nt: TGTGCCAGCAGTGGGGACAGGCCAGCCCAAGAGACCCAGTACTTC
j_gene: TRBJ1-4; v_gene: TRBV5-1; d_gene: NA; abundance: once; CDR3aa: CASSSGREFEKLFF; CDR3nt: TGCGCCAGCAGCTCGGGTAGGGAGTTCGAAAAACTGTTTTTT
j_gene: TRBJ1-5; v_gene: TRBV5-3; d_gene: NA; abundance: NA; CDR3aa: CARSLNQPQHF; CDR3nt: TGTGCCAGAAGTCTTAATCAGCCCCAGCATTTT
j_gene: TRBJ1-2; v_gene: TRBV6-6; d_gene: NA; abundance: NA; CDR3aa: CASSYPPTEYGYTF; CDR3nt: TGTGCCAGCAGTTACCCCCCGACAGAATATGGCTACACCTTC
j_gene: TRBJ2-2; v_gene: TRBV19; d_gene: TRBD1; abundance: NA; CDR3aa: CASSTLGTGRTGELFF; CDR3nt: TGTGCCAGTAGTACCCTCGGGACAGGGCGGACCGGGGAGCTGTTTTTT